Reported below is one T cell receptor (beta chain). This entry belongs to a study of blood T cell repertoires in COVID-19. Study context: The United States, Italy and Spain were the sources of the acute and convalescent COVID-19 samples. Sample material is recorded as cDNA or gDNA derived from T cells, B-cell-depleted T cells, or PBMCs.

Germline CDR1 SGHTA, CDR2 FQGTGA. The CDR3 runs 13 residues. Trimming left V 5 bases short and J 8 bases short, with 13 bases between. As processed by the authors: Estimation of nucleated cell counts relied on the amplification of reference gene primers. Here immunoSEQ multiplex PCR was the method, and the copy in TCRdb shows in-frame clones only, minus some. The DNA was the basis for D and trimming; V, J and clone size are from that table. The sample lists 250,000 to 300,000 clones, about 90% seen once, with around 5.8% in the top ten. The clonotype was recovered from a woman between 50 and 59 years old with COVID-19, enrolled during active disease. The chain recombines TRBV7-3 with TRBJ2-1, with D tentatively TRBD2 (6 bases). Input material: peripheral blood. DNA for the CDR3: TGTGCCAGCAGCCCGACCGGGGGTTATGAGCAGTTCTTC. This gives the protein CASSPTGGYEQFF.